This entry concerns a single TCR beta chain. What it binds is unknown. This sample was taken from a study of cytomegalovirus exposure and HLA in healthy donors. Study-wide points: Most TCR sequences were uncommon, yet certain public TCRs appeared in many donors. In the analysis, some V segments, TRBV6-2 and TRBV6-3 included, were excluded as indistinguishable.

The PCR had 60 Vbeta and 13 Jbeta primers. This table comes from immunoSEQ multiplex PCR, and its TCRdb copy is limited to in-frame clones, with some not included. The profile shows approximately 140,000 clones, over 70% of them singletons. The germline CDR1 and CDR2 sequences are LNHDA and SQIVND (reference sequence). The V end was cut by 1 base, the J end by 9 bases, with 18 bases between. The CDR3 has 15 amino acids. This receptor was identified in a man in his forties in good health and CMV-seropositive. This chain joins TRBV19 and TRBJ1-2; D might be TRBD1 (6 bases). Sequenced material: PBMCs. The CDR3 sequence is CASSIGGQVIYSYTF. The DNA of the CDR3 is TGTGCCAGTAGTATAGGGGGACAAGTGATTTACAGCTACACCTTC.